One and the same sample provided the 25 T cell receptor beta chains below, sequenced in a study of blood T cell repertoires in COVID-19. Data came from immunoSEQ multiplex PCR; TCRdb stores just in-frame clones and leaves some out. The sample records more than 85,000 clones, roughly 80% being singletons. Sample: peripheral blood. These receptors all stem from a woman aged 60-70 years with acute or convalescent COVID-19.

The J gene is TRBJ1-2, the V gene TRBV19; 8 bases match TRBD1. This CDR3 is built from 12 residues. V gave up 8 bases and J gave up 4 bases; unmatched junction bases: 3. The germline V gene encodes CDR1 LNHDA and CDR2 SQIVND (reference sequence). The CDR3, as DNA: TGTGCCAGTGGGACAGGACTCTATGGCTACACCTTC. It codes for CASGTGLYGYTF.

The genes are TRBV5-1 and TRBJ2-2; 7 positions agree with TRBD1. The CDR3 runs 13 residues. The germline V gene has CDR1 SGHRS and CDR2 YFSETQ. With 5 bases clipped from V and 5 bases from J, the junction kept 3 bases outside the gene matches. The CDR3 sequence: CASREQGTGELFF. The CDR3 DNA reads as TGCGCCAGCAGGGAACAGGGGACCGGGGAGCTGTTTTTT.

The CDR3 sequence: CASSYSGGMFEQYF. Here the CDR3 DNA reads TGTGCCAGCAGTTACTCCGGCGGCATGTTCGAGCAGTACTTC. This chain uses TRBV6-2 or TRBV6-3 with TRBJ2-7, with D unclear. This CDR3 region has 14 residues. Germline assignment: CDR1 MNHEY and CDR2 SVGEGT. V was clipped by 0 bases and J by 6 bases, with 12 bases between them.

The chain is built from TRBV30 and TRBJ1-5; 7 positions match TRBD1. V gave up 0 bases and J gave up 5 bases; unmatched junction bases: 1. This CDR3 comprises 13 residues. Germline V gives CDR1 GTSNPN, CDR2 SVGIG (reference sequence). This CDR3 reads CAWSVQGHQPQHF. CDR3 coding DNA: TGTGCCTGGAGTGTACAGGGGCATCAGCCCCAGCATTTT.

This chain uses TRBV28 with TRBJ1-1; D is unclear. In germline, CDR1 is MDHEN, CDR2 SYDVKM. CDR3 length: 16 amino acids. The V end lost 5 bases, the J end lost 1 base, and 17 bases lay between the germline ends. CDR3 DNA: TGTGCCAGCAGTCCGGGGTCCTTATCAGGGAACACTGAAGCTTTCTTT. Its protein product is CASSPGSLSGNTEAFF.

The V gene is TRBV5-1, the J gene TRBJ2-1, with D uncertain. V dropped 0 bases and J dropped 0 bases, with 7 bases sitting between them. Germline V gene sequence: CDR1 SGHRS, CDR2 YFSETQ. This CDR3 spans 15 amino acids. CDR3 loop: CASSLGTSSYNEQFF. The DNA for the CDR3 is TGCGCCAGCAGCTTGGGCACCAGCTCCTACAATGAGCAGTTCTTC. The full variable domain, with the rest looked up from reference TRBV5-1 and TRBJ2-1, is KAGVTQTPRYLIKTRGQQVTLSCSPISGHRSVSWYQQTPGQGLQFLFEYFSETQRNKGNFPGRFSGRQFSNSRSEMNVSTLELGDSALYLCASSLGTSSYNEQFFGPGTRLTVL.

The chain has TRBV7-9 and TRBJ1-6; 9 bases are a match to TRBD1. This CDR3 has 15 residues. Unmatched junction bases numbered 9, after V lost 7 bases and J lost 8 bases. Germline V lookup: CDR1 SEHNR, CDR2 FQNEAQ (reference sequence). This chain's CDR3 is CASTQPGQGDSPLHF. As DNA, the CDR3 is TGTGCCAGCACCCAACCGGGACAGGGCGATTCACCCCTCCACTTT.

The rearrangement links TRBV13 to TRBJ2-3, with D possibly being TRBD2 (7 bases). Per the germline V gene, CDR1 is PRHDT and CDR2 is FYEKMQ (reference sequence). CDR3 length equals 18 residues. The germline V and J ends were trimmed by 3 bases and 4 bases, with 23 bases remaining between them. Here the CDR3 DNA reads TGTGCCAGCAGCTTTGAGTTGGTGGCGGGGGCCCCCCCAGATACGCAGTATTTT. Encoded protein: CASSFELVAGAPPDTQYF.

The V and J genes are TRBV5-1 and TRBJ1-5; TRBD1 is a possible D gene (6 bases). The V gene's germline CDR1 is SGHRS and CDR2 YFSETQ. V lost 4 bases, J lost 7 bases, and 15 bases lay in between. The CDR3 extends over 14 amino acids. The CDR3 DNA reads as TGCGCCAGCAGCCTTGGGGAGGGGGGACAGCCCCAGCATTTT. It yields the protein CASSLGEGGQPQHF.

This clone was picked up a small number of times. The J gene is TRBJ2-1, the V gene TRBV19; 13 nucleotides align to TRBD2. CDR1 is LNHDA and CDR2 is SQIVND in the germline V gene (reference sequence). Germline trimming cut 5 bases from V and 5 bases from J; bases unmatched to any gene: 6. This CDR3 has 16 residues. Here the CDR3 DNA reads TGTGCCAGTAGTGGCACGACTAGCGGGAGGAACAATGAGCAGTTCTTC. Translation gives CASSGTTSGRNNEQFF.

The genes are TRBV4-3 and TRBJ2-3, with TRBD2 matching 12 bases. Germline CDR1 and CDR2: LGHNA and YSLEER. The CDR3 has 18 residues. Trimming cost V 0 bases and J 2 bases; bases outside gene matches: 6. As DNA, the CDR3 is TGCGCCAGCAGCCAAGACCTAGCGGGAGGGGCTTTCACAGATACGCAGTATTTT. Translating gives CASSQDLAGGAFTDTQYF.

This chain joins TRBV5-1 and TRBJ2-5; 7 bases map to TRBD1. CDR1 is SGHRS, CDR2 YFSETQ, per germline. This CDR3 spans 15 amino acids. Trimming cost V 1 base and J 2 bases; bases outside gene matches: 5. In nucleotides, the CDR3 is TGCGCCAGCAGCTTGTCCAGGGGGTGGCAAGAGACCCAGTACTTC. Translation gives CASSLSRGWQETQYF.

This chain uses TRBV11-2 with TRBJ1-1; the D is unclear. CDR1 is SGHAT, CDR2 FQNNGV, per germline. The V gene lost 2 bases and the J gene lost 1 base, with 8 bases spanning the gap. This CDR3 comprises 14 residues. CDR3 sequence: CASSLSAANTEAFF. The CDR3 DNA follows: TGTGCCAGCAGCTTAAGCGCAGCGAACACTGAAGCTTTCTTT.

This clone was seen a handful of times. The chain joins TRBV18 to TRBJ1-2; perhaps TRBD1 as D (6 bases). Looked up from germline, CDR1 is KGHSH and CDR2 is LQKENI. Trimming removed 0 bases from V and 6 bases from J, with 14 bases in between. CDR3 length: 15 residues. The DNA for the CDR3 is TGTGCCAGCTCACCACCGATGGACGGGGGGCATGGCTACACCTTC. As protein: CASSPPMDGGHGYTF. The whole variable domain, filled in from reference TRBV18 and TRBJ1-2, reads NAGVMQNPRHLVRRRGQEARLRCSPMKGHSHVYWYRQLPEEGLKFMVYLQKENIIDESGMPKERFSAEFPKEGPSILRIQQVVRGDSAAYFCASSPPMDGGHGYTFGSGTRLTVV.

DNA for the CDR3: TGTGCCAGCAGCCCACAGGGTGGGGAGACCCAGTACTTC. It yields the protein CASSPQGGETQYF. The chain employs TRBV3-1 (or the pseudogene TRBV3-2) and TRBJ2-5, with D tentatively TRBD1 (6 bases). The CDR3 length is 13 residues. Per germline, CDR1 LGHDT and CDR2 YNNKEL (reference sequence). The V end lost 4 bases, the J end lost 5 bases, and 11 bases lay between the germline ends.

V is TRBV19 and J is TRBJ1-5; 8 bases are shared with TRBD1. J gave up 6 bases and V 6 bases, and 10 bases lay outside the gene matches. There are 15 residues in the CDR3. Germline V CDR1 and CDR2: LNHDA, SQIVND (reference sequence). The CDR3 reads CASRWTGKGTQPQHF. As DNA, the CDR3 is TGTGCCAGTAGGTGGACAGGGAAAGGTACTCAGCCCCAGCATTTT.

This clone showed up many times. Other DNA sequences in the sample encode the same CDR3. CDR3 sequence (DNA): TGTGCCAGCAGTTCCACCTACGAGCAGTACTTC. Its protein product is CASSSTYEQYF. This chain uses TRBV6-5 with TRBJ2-7, with D hard to call. This CDR3 has 11 amino acids. V was shortened by 4 bases and J by 2 bases, with 3 bases between the two germline ends. Germline lookup yields CDR1 MNHEY and CDR2 SVGAGI.

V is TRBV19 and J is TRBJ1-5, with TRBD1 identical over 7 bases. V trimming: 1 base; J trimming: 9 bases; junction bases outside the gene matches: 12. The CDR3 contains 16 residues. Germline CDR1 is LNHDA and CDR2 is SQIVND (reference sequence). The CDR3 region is CASSIGSGRGGRPQHF. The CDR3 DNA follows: TGTGCCAGTAGTATAGGGTCGGGCCGAGGGGGCCGGCCCCAGCATTTT.

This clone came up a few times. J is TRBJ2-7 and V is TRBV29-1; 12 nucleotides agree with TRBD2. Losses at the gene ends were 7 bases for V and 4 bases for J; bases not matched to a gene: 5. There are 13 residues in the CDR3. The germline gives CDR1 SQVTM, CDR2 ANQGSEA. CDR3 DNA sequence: TGCAGCGCCCGGACTAGCGGGATGTACGAGCAGTACTTC. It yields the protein CSARTSGMYEQYF.

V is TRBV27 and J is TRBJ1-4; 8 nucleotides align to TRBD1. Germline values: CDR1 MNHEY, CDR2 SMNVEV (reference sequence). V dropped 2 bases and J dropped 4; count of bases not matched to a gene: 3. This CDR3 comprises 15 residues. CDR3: CASSLGGQGNEKLFF. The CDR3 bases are TGTGCCAGCAGTTTAGGAGGACAGGGTAATGAAAAACTGTTTTTT.

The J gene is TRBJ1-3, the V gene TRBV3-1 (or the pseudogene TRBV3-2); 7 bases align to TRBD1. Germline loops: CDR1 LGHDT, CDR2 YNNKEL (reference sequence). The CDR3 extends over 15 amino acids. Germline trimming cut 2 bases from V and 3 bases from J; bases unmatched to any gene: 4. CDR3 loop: CASSQRQGFGNTIYF. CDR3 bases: TGTGCCAGCAGCCAACGACAGGGCTTTGGAAACACCATATATTTT.

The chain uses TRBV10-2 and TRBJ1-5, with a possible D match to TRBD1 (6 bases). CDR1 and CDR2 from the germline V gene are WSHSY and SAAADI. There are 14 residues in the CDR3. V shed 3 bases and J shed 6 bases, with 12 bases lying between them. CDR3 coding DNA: TGCGCCAGCAGTGAACAGCAGGGGAGTCAGCCCCAGCATTTT. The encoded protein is CASSEQQGSQPQHF.

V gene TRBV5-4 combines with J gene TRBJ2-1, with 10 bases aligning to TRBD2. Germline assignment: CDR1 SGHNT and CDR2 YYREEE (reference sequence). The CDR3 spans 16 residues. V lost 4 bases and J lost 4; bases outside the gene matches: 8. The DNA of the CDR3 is TGTGCCAGCAGCAGGAAAGCGGGAGGGATGTACAATGAGCAGTTCTTC. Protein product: CASSRKAGGMYNEQFF.

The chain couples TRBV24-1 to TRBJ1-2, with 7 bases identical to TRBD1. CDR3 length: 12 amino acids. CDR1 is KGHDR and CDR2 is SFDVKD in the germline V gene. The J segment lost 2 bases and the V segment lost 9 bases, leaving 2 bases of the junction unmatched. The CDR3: CATGDSNYGYTF. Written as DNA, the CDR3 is TGTGCCACCGGGGACAGCAACTATGGCTACACCTTC.

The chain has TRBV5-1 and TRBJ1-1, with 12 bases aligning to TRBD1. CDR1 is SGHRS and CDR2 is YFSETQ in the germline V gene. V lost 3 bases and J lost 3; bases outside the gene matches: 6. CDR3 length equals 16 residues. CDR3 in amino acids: CASSYSGTGGYTEAFF. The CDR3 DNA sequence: TGCGCCAGCAGCTACTCCGGGACAGGGGGCTACACTGAAGCTTTCTTT.